This TCR beta chain came from a study of blood T cell repertoires in COVID-19. This clone was found a few times. Germline V CDR1 and CDR2: MNHEY, SMNVEV (reference sequence). Trimming took off 5 bases at V and 6 bases at J, with 14 bases between the two ends. This CDR3 is 14 amino acids long. Libraries were prepared by immunoSEQ multiplex PCR; TCRdb keeps only in-frame clonotypes and omits some of them. The data contain just over 300,000 clones, nearly 90% of them singletons. The TCR was taken from a woman between 18 and 30 years old with acute COVID-19. The rearrangement joins TRBV27 to TRBJ1-5; no definite D call. Sequencing was done on a sample of PBMCs or T cells enriched from blood (not recorded which). CDR3 in DNA: TGTGCCAGCAGTAGACCGGGTATGGGTCAGCCCCAGCATTTT. Translated, it gives CASSRPGMGQPQHF.